A selection of T cell receptor beta chains follows, all from one sample in a study of cytomegalovirus exposure and HLA in healthy donors. Only in-frame clones appear in the TCRdb table, and some are missing; sequencing was by immunoSEQ multiplex PCR. The sample lists about 120,000 clones, 60% to 85% occurring once. Material for sequencing was PBMCs. These receptor sequences come from a woman aged 40 to 50 in good health and CMV-seropositive. Each CDR3 is given with its conserved first and last residue. D genes are given only for firm matches. Not all rows give a size; the values are once, few, many and, for expanded clones, a class.

CDR3 DNA | CDR3 protein | J gene | clone size | CDR3 length | V gene | D gene
TGTGCCAGCAGCCTCGGTGAAACTAACACTGAAGCTTTCTTT | CASSLGETNTEAFF | TRBJ1-1 | NA | 14 | TRBV6-5 | NA
TGTGCCATCAGTACTAGCGGGGGACTTACCTACGAGCAGTACTTC | CAISTSGGLTYEQYF | TRBJ2-7 | once | 15 | TRBV10-3 | TRBD2
TGTGCCAGCAGTCCTCGTGAGGCACATGGCTACACCTTC | CASSPREAHGYTF | TRBJ1-2 | few | 13 | TRBV6-5 | NA
TGTGCCAGCAGCTTGGGGACAGGGTGGACCTATAATTCACCCCTCCACTTT | CASSLGTGWTYNSPLHF | TRBJ1-6 | NA | 17 | TRBV5-6 | TRBD1
TGTGCCAGCAGCCAGGGACAGGGGCTCTCTGGGGCCAACGTCCTGACTTTC | CASSQGQGLSGANVLTF | TRBJ2-6 | NA | 17 | TRBV4-2 | TRBD1
TGTGCCACCAGCAGAGGGACAGGTCCCTACGAGCAGTACTTC | CATSRGTGPYEQYF | TRBJ2-7 | NA | 14 | TRBV15 | TRBD1
TGTGCCACCCTCCGACAGGGGGCTAAGGGTGGAGCTTTCTTT | CATLRQGAKGGAFF | TRBJ1-1 | few | 14 | TRBV30 | TRBD1
TGTGCCAGCAGTGTTCCGGGGGGCGTCTACGAGCAGTACTTC | CASSVPGGVYEQYF | TRBJ2-7 | NA | 14 | TRBV6-1 | NA
TGTGCCAGCAGCCTGACAGGGGCTCCCTATGGCTACACCTTC | CASSLTGAPYGYTF | TRBJ1-2 | NA | 14 | TRBV7-9 | TRBD1
TGCGCCAGCAGCTTGGTCCAAGGGGACACTGAAGCTTTCTTT | CASSLVQGDTEAFF | TRBJ1-1 | NA | 14 | TRBV5-1 | NA
TGTGCCATCAGTGACCGTATAGCGGGGGATTCCGAGCAGTACTTC | CAISDRIAGDSEQYF | TRBJ2-7 | NA | 15 | TRBV10-3 | TRBD2
TGTGCCAGCAGCTTAGGAGGGGAAGAGACCCAGTACTTC | CASSLGGEETQYF | TRBJ2-5 | NA | 13 | TRBV5-4 | NA
TGCGCCAGCAGCCAAGAAGCCAGTCTACTATATGGCTACACCTTC | CASSQEASLLYGYTF | TRBJ1-2 | NA | 15 | TRBV4-1 | NA
TGTGCCTGGAGTGTACGAGCGGGGGGCACAGATACGCAGTATTTT | CAWSVRAGGTDTQYF | TRBJ2-3 | NA | 15 | TRBV30 | TRBD2
TGTGCCAGCAGGCCGGGACTGCCAAATGAAAAACTGTTTTTT | CASRPGLPNEKLFF | TRBJ1-4 | NA | 14 | TRBV6-5 | NA
TGTGCCAGCAGACCGGGACAGGGGATGGATGGCTACACCTTC | CASRPGQGMDGYTF | TRBJ1-2 | once | 14 | TRBV2 | TRBD1
TGTGCCAGCTCACCAGGGACAGAATCCTACGAGCAGTACTTC | CASSPGTESYEQYF | TRBJ2-7 | NA | 14 | TRBV18 | TRBD1
TGTGCCAGCTTCCGGGGGTCCGAGCAGTACTTC | CASFRGSEQYF | TRBJ2-7 | NA | 11 | TRBV6-5 | NA
TGTGCCAGCAGCCACTTGAACACTGAAGCTTTCTTT | CASSHLNTEAFF | TRBJ1-1 | NA | 12 | TRBV9 | NA
TGTGCCAGCAGTCCCCCCGCCGGTAGCAATCAGCCCCAGCATTTT | CASSPPAGSNQPQHF | TRBJ1-5 | NA | 15 | TRBV28 | NA
TGTGCCAGCAGCGTAGTCGGCGGGGGGGCCGGGGAGCTGTTTTTT | CASSVVGGGAGELFF | TRBJ2-2 | NA | 15 | TRBV9 | TRBD2
TGTGCCAGCAGAACCGAGTGGGGGCTGAACACTGAAGCTTTCTTT | CASRTEWGLNTEAFF | TRBJ1-1 | once | 15 | TRBV6-5 | NA
TGTGCCGGGGGATGGGCAGGGGGCCTGCCCGAAGCTTTCTTT | CAGGWAGGLPEAFF | TRBJ1-1 | NA | 14 | TRBV6-1 | TRBD1
TGTGCCAGCAGGACCGGGAGCTACGAGCAGTACTTC | CASRTGSYEQYF | TRBJ2-7 | NA | 12 | TRBV25-1 | NA
TGTGCCAGCAGCTTAGTCACAGGGGACGGGGGCTACACCTTC | CASSLVTGDGGYTF | TRBJ1-2 | NA | 14 | TRBV11-1 | TRBD1
TGTGCCTGGAGGGGACAGGGGGCTTCACCCCTCCACTTT | CAWRGQGASPLHF | TRBJ1-6 | NA | 13 | TRBV30 | TRBD1
TGCGCCAGCAGCATCTTATACCCGGGACAGAACACCGGGGAGCTGTTTTTT | CASSILYPGQNTGELFF | TRBJ2-2 | few | 17 | TRBV5-1 | NA
TGTGCCTGGGCAGGGGCCTATAATTCACCCCTCCACTTT | CAWAGAYNSPLHF | TRBJ1-6 | NA | 13 | TRBV30 | NA
TGTGCCAGCAGGTCTGGACAGGCGGGTGGCACTGAAGCTTTCTTT | CASRSGQAGGTEAFF | TRBJ1-1 | few | 15 | TRBV6-1 | TRBD1
TGCGCCAGCAGCCAAGACCCGACGGGGAGGCAGTTCTTC | CASSQDPTGRQFF | TRBJ2-1 | NA | 13 | TRBV4-1 | NA
TGTGCCAGCAGCCAAGGAGAGGGACTAGCGGGCTACAATGAGCAGTTCTTC | CASSQGEGLAGYNEQFF | TRBJ2-1 | once | 17 | TRBV4-2 | TRBD2
TGTGCCAGCAGCCCCAGACTAGCGGGGGGGAGCGAGCAGTACTTC | CASSPRLAGGSEQYF | TRBJ2-7 | NA | 15 | TRBV5-4 | TRBD2
TGTGCCAGGACCGGGACAGGGGGCACCCGGGAGCTGTTTTTT | CARTGTGGTRELFF | TRBJ2-2 | NA | 14 | TRBV2 | TRBD1
TGTGCCAGCAGGGGTCATCCGGGGACTGAAGCTTTCTTT | CASRGHPGTEAFF | TRBJ1-1 | NA | 13 | TRBV6-5 | NA
TGTGCCAGCAGTGAATCCGGCAGGGGCTCCTACGAGCAGTACTTC | CASSESGRGSYEQYF | TRBJ2-7 | NA | 15 | TRBV6-1 | NA
TGTGCCAGCAGCAGGGTAAGGGGGCAACCCTACTACGAGCAGTACTTC | CASSRVRGQPYYEQYF | TRBJ2-7 | NA | 16 | TRBV21-1 | NA
TGTGCCAGCCACGGACAGGGGCGGCCCCTGGTACCCCTCCACTTT | CASHGQGRPLVPLHF | TRBJ1-6 | once | 15 | TRBV6-1 | TRBD1
TGCGCCAGCAGCTTGGCTCTTTCATCTGGGACACTATCCTACGAGCAGTACTTC | CASSLALSSGTLSYEQYF | TRBJ2-7 | NA | 18 | TRBV5-1 | NA
TGTGCCAGCAGTGACGGACTAGCCTACGAGCAGTACTTC | CASSDGLAYEQYF | TRBJ2-7 | few | 13 | TRBV6-1 | TRBD2
TGTGCCTGGAGAGCGTCCTACAATGAGCAGTTCTTC | CAWRASYNEQFF | TRBJ2-1 | NA | 12 | TRBV30 | NA
TGTTCCAGCAGCGCGAGGAGGTTGGGGGCCAACGTCCTGACTTTC | CSSSARRLGANVLTF | TRBJ2-6 | NA | 15 | TRBV7-9 | NA
TGTGCCAGCAGTTCAGGGTATGGCTACACCTTC | CASSSGYGYTF | TRBJ1-2 | NA | 11 | TRBV7-9 | NA
TGTGCCAGCAGTTACCTGGAGGGGATCTACGAGCAGTACTTC | CASSYLEGIYEQYF | TRBJ2-7 | NA | 14 | TRBV6-6 | NA
TGTGCCAGCACGGTATCCTACGAGCAGTACTTC | CASTVSYEQYF | TRBJ2-7 | NA | 11 | TRBV2 | NA
TGTGCCAGCAACCTAGAGGCGTATGAAGCTTTCTTT | CASNLEAYEAFF | TRBJ1-1 | NA | 12 | TRBV2 | NA
TGTGCCAGCAGCCCAGATCTCGACAGGGGTTACACCTTC | CASSPDLDRGYTF | TRBJ1-2 | few | 13 | TRBV9 | TRBD1
TGTGCCAGCAGTGACGGGGGCCAGGGGGCCACTGAAGCTTTCTTT | CASSDGGQGATEAFF | TRBJ1-1 | NA | 15 | TRBV6-1 | TRBD1
TGTGCCACCAGCAGAGATTCGGCGCTCAGGGTAATGAACACTGAAGCTTTCTTT | CATSRDSALRVMNTEAFF | TRBJ1-1 | once | 18 | TRBV15 | NA
TGTGCCAGCAGCTTGTCCCTAAGGGTGGGGGGAGGCACAGATACGCAGTATTTT | CASSLSLRVGGGTDTQYF | TRBJ2-3 | few | 18 | TRBV5-4 | NA
TGTGCCAGTAGTATAGATGGCGGGGGGGCGTACGAGCAGTACTTC | CASSIDGGGAYEQYF | TRBJ2-7 | NA | 15 | TRBV19 | TRBD2
TGTGCCAGTATGAAGACCGCGCCGGAGTACGAGCAGTACTTC | CASMKTAPEYEQYF | TRBJ2-7 | few | 14 | TRBV19 | NA
TGTGCCAGCAGTATACAGGGTTACACCGGGGAGCTGTTTTTT | CASSIQGYTGELFF | TRBJ2-2 | once | 14 | TRBV6-6 | NA
TGTGCCAGCAGTGATCTAGGGAGCTCTAACTATGGCTACACCTTC | CASSDLGSSNYGYTF | TRBJ1-2 | once | 15 | TRBV25-1 | NA
TGTGCCAGCAGCTTAGAAACAGGGAACACTGAAGCTTTCTTT | CASSLETGNTEAFF | TRBJ1-1 | once | 14 | TRBV7-9 | NA
TGTGCCACCAGCAGAGATCCAGGCGTCCTGACTTTC | CATSRDPGVLTF | TRBJ2-6 | NA | 12 | TRBV15 | NA
TGTGCCAGCTCACTGGCTAGCGGGGGAACGAACACCGGGGAGCTGTTTTTT | CASSLASGGTNTGELFF | TRBJ2-2 | NA | 17 | TRBV18 | TRBD2
TGCGCCAGCAGCGACCGGGACAGACGCTTTAACACTGAAGCTTTCTTT | CASSDRDRRFNTEAFF | TRBJ1-1 | NA | 16 | TRBV5-1 | TRBD1